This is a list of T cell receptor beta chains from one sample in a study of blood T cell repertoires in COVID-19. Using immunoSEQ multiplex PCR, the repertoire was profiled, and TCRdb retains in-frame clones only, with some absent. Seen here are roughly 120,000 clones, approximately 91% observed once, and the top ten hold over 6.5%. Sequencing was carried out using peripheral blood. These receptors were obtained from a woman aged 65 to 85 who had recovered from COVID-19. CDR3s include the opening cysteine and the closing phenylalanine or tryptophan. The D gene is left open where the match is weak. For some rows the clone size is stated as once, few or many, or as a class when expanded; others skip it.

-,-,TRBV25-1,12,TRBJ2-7,CASSDGTYEQYF,TGTGCCAGCAGTGATGGCACCTACGAGCAGTACTTC
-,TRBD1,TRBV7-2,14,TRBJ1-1,CASRGDRGNTEAFF,TGTGCCAGCAGGGGGGACAGGGGGAACACTGAAGCTTTCTTT
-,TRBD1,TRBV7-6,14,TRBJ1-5,CASSQGQRNQPQHF,TGTGCCAGCAGCCAGGGACAGCGTAATCAGCCCCAGCATTTT
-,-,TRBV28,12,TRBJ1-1,CASSLSGERSFF,TGTGCCAGCAGTTTATCCGGGGAGAGATCTTTCTTT
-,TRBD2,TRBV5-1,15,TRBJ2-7,CASSLWTSGQNEQYF,TGCGCCAGCAGCCTTTGGACTAGCGGGCAGAACGAGCAGTACTTC
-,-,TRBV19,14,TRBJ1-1,CASRLFERQTEAFF,TGTGCCAGTAGGCTCTTCGAGAGGCAGACTGAAGCTTTCTTT
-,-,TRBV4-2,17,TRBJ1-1,CASSQAGVGQGNTEAFF,TGTGCCAGCAGCCAAGCTGGGGTCGGTCAGGGAAACACTGAAGCTTTCTTT
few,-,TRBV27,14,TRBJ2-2,CASSPDLNTGELFF,TGTGCCAGCAGCCCCGATCTAAACACCGGGGAGCTGTTTTTT
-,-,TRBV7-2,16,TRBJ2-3,CASSLAGTAGTDTQYF,TGTGCCAGCAGCTTAGCGGGGACTGCGGGCACAGATACGCAGTATTTT
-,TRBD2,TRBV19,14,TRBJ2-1,CASRTSPFVGEQFF,TGTGCCAGTAGGACTAGCCCGTTTGTAGGAGAGCAGTTCTTC